This TCR beta chain emerged from a study of blood T cells in healthy people across ages. Healthy Caucasian individuals from Russia aged roughly 6 to 100 were enrolled as donors. Each sample gave at least 7 million isolated PBMCs. Germline V gene data show CDR1 as LGHDT and CDR2 as YNNKEL (reference sequence). This CDR3 is 15 amino acids long. Trimming took off 4 bases at V and 1 base at J, with 8 bases between the two ends. Overall study findings and caveats: More naive CD4+ cells and higher diversity were found in long-lived than in aged donors.

The second PCR ran roughly 7 to 11 cycles with a sample-barcoded 5' primer and J-beta primers. Carrying 12 random nucleotides, a template-switch adaptor labeled each individual cDNA molecule. A single record per CDR3 protein comes from TCRdb applying MiXCR to the 5' RACE reads. The sample records 660,000 or so distinct CDR3 sequences, under 70% being singletons. Points on this clonotype: The antigen remains undetermined.

The chain is built from TRBV3-1 and TRBJ2-6; D unclear. Sequenced: blood. The TCR was taken from a man aged 60 to 75 in good health. CDR3 loop: CASSPTISGANVLTF. Here the CDR3 DNA reads TGTGCCAGCAGCCCAACGATTTCTGGGGCCAACGTCCTGACTTTC.